This entry describes one T cell receptor beta chain. Other DNA sequences in this sample translate to the same CDR3. This specimen comes from a study of technical replicates of blood from several donors. The repertoire was sequenced with immunoSEQ multiplex PCR; TCRdb's copy has only in-frame clones and lacks some. Here the sample spans about 94,000 clones, approximately 96% being singletons. The CDR3 extends over 17 amino acids. With 0 bases removed from V and 5 bases from J, the gap between germline ends came to 18 bases. Germline values: CDR1 MGHRA, CDR2 YSYEKL. The TCR was taken from a human donor in good health. The rearrangement joins TRBV4-1 to TRBJ2-3, with D possibly being TRBD2 (5 bases). Sequencing used T cells isolated from PBMCs. This CDR3 reads CASSQEELAGVGDTQYF. CDR3 DNA sequence: TGCGCCAGCAGCCAAGAGGAGCTAGCAGGAGTGGGAGATACGCAGTATTTT.